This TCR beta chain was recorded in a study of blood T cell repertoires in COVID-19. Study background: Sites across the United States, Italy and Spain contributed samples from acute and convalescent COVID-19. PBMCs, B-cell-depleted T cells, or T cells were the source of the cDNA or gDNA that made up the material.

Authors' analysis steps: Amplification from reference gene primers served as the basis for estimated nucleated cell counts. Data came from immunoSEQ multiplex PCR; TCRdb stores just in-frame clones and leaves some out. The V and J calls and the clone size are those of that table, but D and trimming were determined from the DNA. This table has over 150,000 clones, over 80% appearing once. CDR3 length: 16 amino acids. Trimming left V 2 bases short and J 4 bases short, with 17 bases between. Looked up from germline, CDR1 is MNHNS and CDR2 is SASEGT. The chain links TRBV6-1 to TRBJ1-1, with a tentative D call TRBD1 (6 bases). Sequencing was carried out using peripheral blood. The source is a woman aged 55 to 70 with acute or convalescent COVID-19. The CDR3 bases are TGTGCCAGCAGTGAACTAGGGCCCCGAGGGGGCACTGAAGCTTTCTTT. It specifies CASSELGPRGGTEAFF.